The entry below gives a single T cell receptor (beta chain) sequence along with its context. The source of the sample is a study of technical replicates of blood from a few donors. The repertoire was sequenced with immunoSEQ multiplex PCR; TCRdb's copy has only in-frame clones and lacks some. The sample lists tens of thousands of clones; 85% to 95% were seen once. The CDR3 contains 13 residues. The chain combines TRBV1 with TRBJ2-7; the listed D gene, TRBD2, was not tested against the DNA. TRBV1 is a pseudogene. The sequence came from a human donor in good health. Sequenced material: T cells isolated from PBMCs. CDR3: CTTELTSGSVQYF. The CDR3, as DNA: TGCACCACCGAATTGACTAGCGGGAGTGTGCAGTACTTC.